This T cell receptor (beta chain) was sequenced in a study of Ad26.COV2.S vaccination and SARS-CoV-2 variants. Treatment in this sample: around 19 received Ad26.COV2.S at low or high dose, single or two shots; several received placebo; per-sample allocation not given. Collection of samples fell on day 63 after the first vaccine or placebo injection. This clone was detected only a few times. Its antigen is currently unknown. Some clones are missing from TCRdb's copy, which holds only in-frame ones; the method was immunoSEQ multiplex PCR. The sample has 400,000 to 500,000 clones; around 87% are singletons. Overall study results and limits: From the TCR breadth and depth analyses, total T cell responses may have been underestimated. Recipients of either vaccine or placebo displayed similar breadth of non-spike TCRs.

The CDR3 is made up of 12 amino acids. Germline V gene lookup returns CDR1 MNHEY and CDR2 SVGEGT. The ends were cut back, 3 bases at V and 8 bases at J, with 10 bases in the middle. The receptor was derived from a person aged 18-65 years who received the Ad26.COV2.S COVID-19 vaccine or a placebo. This sequence joins TRBV6-2 or TRBV6-3 and TRBJ1-2; D uncertain. This specimen was peripheral blood, taken in a trial of Ad26.COV2.S vaccine versus placebo. CDR3 in DNA: TGTGCCAGCAGTTATACGGTGGACGGCTACACCTTC. Translating gives CASSYTVDGYTF.